This entry concerns a single T cell receptor (beta chain). This clonotype is classified as medium-sized (0.01 to 0.1%). Its antigen has not been determined. Base qualities are not at hand, and no much larger clone is one base apart. The sample originates from a study of immune reconstitution after stem cell transplant in scleroderma (dated by TCRdb to between 2016 and 2019). The library was generated by RT-PCR. Sequenced on an Illumina MiSeq. TCRdb trimmed public reads at Q25 via fastp, called clones via MiXCR and kept in-frame beta chains. Identical CDR3 protein sequences are pooled into one entry, listed with their most common genes and DNA. The table for this sample lists under 4,500 distinct CDR3 sequences; under 7.5% of them were counted only once. Roughly 14% of the sample comes from the top ten. From cysteine to phenylalanine, the CDR3 is 14 amino acids long. Only the CDR3 region is kept as DNA, spanning 42 bases read in frame from base 1. Looking up the germline V gene yields CDR1 SGHTA and CDR2 FQGNSA. Trimming removed 1 base from V and 5 bases from J, leaving 11 bases between the germline ends.

The rearrangement combines TRBV7-2 with TRBJ2-5; no D gene is confidently identified. Sampling was conducted before or after autologous hematopoietic stem cell transplantation (not recorded which). The sequence derives from a female donor with systemic sclerosis. Donor details come from another sample of the same person, matched by shared clones. The CDR3 region: CASSLVGTRETQYF. The DNA sequence reads TGTGCCAGCAGCTTAGTAGGCACACGGGAGACCCAGTACTTC. Reference TRBV7-2 and TRBJ2-5 genes cover what lies past the CDR3, so the full variable domain is GAGVSQSPSNKVTEKGKDVELRCDPISGHTALYWYRQSLGQGLEFLIYFQGNSAPDKSGLPSDRFSAERTGGSVSTLTIQRTQQEDSAVYLCASSLVGTRETQYFGPGTRLLVL.